This entry features one TCR beta chain sequence. As yet, its antigen is unknown. CDR3 length: 14 amino acids. Germline V gene lookup returns CDR1 LNHDA and CDR2 SQIVND (reference sequence). The ends were cut back, 3 bases at V and 3 bases at J, with 12 bases in the middle. The data belong to a study of stem cell transplantation in POMP-related autoinflammatory disease. Study-wide results and limits: Patients with PRAID showed a restricted number of unique TRB V-J gene pairings.

PRAID featured prominent immunodeficiency. Clones were sequenced by immunoSEQ multiplex PCR, and TCRdb holds only the in-frame ones, with some missing. The sample holds some 68,000 clones; roughly 88% are singletons and the top ten take about 0.7%. The V call is TRBV19, the J call TRBJ2-7, with a possible D match to TRBD1 (5 bases). Sample: CD4+ T cells from PBMCs, taken after stem cell transplantation. The sequence came from a human patient with POMP-related autoinflammation and immune dysregulation (PRAID). Some T cells may be graft donor cells. CDR3 sequence: CASSMGLGDYEQYF. In DNA, the CDR3 is TGTGCCAGTAGTATGGGCCTAGGGGACTACGAGCAGTACTTC.